The 21 T cell receptor beta chains presented below share a single source sample, sequenced in a study of OX40 agonist ivuxolimab in advanced cancers. The protocol was immunoSEQ multiplex PCR, while the TCRdb copy is restricted to in-frame clones and leaves out a portion. Of 35,000 to 45,000 clones listed, around 89% are singletons. The sequences come from CD4+ or CD8+ T cells sorted from blood, collected in a trial of the OX40 agonist ivuxolimab. The receptors shown here come from an adult with an advanced solid tumor such as melanoma, head and neck, liver or kidney cancer.

This chain joins TRBV4-3 and TRBJ2-5, with D possibly TRBD1 on 6 matching bases. CDR3 size: 15 residues. Germline V gene data show CDR1 as LGHNA and CDR2 as YSLEER. Trimming left V 0 bases short and J 4 bases short, with 12 bases between. CDR3 sequence (DNA): TGCGCCAGCAGCCAAGATGGGAACAGGGCAGAGACCCAGTACTTC. Protein sequence: CASSQDGNRAETQYF.

V and J are TRBV14 and TRBJ1-1; 7 bases line up with TRBD1. CDR3 size: 18 residues. Germline values: CDR1 SGHDN, CDR2 FVKESK. V lost 4 bases to trimming and J lost 3 bases; unmatched junction nucleotides: 17. The CDR3 nucleotides are TGTGCCAGCAGCCCCCAGGGGGGAAGGGGAGGACTATACACTGAAGCTTTCTTT. Its translation: CASSPQGGRGGLYTEAFF.

This rearrangement joins TRBV5-8 to TRBJ2-6; D gene uncertain. The CDR3 consists of 18 residues. The V gene's germline CDR1 is SGHTS and CDR2 YDEGEE. The ends were cut back, 3 bases at V and 0 bases at J, with 16 bases in the middle. The CDR3 sequence is CASSSNSDNHSGANVLTF. Written as DNA, the CDR3 is TGTGCCAGCAGCTCCAACTCAGACAATCACTCTGGGGCCAACGTCCTGACTTTC.

J is TRBJ2-5 and V is TRBV19, with 12 bases aligning to TRBD1. The CDR3 sequence is 13 residues long. The germline gives CDR1 LNHDA, CDR2 SQIVND (reference sequence). Trimming removed 5 bases from V and 6 bases from J; junction bases left unmatched: 1. In nucleotides, the CDR3 is TGTGCCAGTAGTGGGACAGGGGGCCAGACCCAGTACTTC. It specifies CASSGTGGQTQYF. Looking up the rest from reference TRBV19 and TRBJ2-5 gives the full variable domain: DGGITQSPKYLFRKEGQNVTLSCEQNLNHDAMYWYRQDPGQGLRLIYYSQIVNDFQKGDIAEGYSVSREKKESFPLTVTSAQKNPTAFYLCASSGTGGQTQYFGPGTRLLVL.

This clone was observed once. The chain uses TRBV7-2 and TRBJ2-1; D gene ambiguous. The V end was cut by 0 bases, the J end by 3 bases, with 9 bases between. The CDR3 is 15 amino acids. The germline CDR1 and CDR2 sequences are SGHTA and FQGNSA. The CDR3 sequence: CASSLADTGYNEQFF. CDR3 bases: TGTGCCAGCAGCTTAGCAGATACTGGCTACAATGAGCAGTTCTTC.

This sequence joins TRBV5-1 and TRBJ1-4; D ambiguous. Germline lookup yields CDR1 SGHRS and CDR2 YFSETQ. V was shortened by 2 bases and J by 0 bases, with 20 bases between the two germline ends. The CDR3 loop spans 19 amino acids. This CDR3 reads CASSFRGTENPATNEKLFF. CDR3 bases: TGCGCCAGCAGCTTCAGAGGCACCGAAAATCCTGCAACTAATGAAAAACTGTTTTTT. Based on the CDR3 plus reference TRBV5-1 and TRBJ1-4, the full variable domain is KAGVTQTPRYLIKTRGQQVTLSCSPISGHRSVSWYQQTPGQGLQFLFEYFSETQRNKGNFPGRFSGRQFSNSRSEMNVSTLELGDSALYLCASSFRGTENPATNEKLFFGSGTQLSVL.

The sample holds one count of this clone. This chain joins TRBV30 and TRBJ2-7; maybe TRBD1 (6 bases). Germline loops: CDR1 GTSNPN, CDR2 SVGIG (reference sequence). Trimming took off 2 bases at V and 0 bases at J, with 8 bases between the two ends. The CDR3 has 13 residues. CDR3 nucleotide sequence: TGTGCCTGGAGTAGGGGGTCCTCCTACGAGCAGTACTTC. Translated, it gives CAWSRGSSYEQYF.

The rearrangement links TRBV7-3 to TRBJ2-1, with TRBD2 matching 12 bases. CDR3 length: 17 amino acids. V lost 4 bases and J lost 6; bases outside the gene matches: 10. Per germline, CDR1 SGHTA and CDR2 FQGTGA. The CDR3 spells CASSSTPSGRAGNEQFF. CDR3 DNA sequence: TGTGCCAGCAGCTCAACACCTAGCGGGAGGGCAGGCAATGAGCAGTTCTTC.

The V gene is TRBV9, the J gene TRBJ2-3, with a possible D match to TRBD2 (5 bases). Germline V gene data show CDR1 as SGDLS and CDR2 as YYNGEE. The V end lost 5 bases, the J end lost 2 bases, and 15 bases lay between the germline ends. This CDR3 contains 15 residues. This CDR3 reads CASSRTGQPTDTQYF. DNA of the CDR3: TGTGCCAGCAGTCGGACTGGGCAGCCCACAGATACGCAGTATTTT. The full variable domain, completed using reference TRBV9 and TRBJ2-3, is DSGVTQTPKHLITATGQRVTLRCSPRSGDLSVYWYQQSLDQGLQFLIQYYNGEERAKGNILERFSAQQFPDLHSELNLSSLELGDSALYFCASSRTGQPTDTQYFGPGTRLTVL.

This rearrangement joins TRBV19 to TRBJ2-3, with a possible D match to TRBD1 (6 bases). CDR3 length equals 15 residues. The germline CDR1 and CDR2 sequences are LNHDA and SQIVND (reference sequence). The V end was cut by 11 bases, the J end by 0 bases, with 18 bases between. CDR3 sequence (DNA): TGTGCCTCTAGTCAGGGGCCCTCTAGCACAGATACGCAGTATTTT. It specifies CASSQGPSSTDTQYF.

This clone was seen more than once but under ten times. The chain combines TRBV19 with TRBJ1-1; 7 positions match TRBD1. V shed 2 bases and J 3 bases; nucleotides not matched to a gene: 6. This CDR3 region has 15 residues. Germline values: CDR1 LNHDA, CDR2 SQIVND (reference sequence). The CDR3 nucleotides read TGTGCCAGTAGTATAACTGGACAGGCCGACACTGAAGCTTTCTTT. Its protein product is CASSITGQADTEAFF.

V is TRBV6-4 and J is TRBJ2-7; TRBD1 matches 8 bases. The CDR3 is 15 residues long. CDR1 and CDR2 (germline): MRHNA, SNTAGT. J was trimmed by 3 bases and V by 5 bases; bases with no gene match: 9. This chain's CDR3 is CASSLDRGLLYEQYF. The CDR3 nucleotides read TGTGCCAGCAGTTTAGACAGGGGCTTACTCTACGAGCAGTACTTC.

This clone was counted between two and nine times. The genes are TRBV10-1 and TRBJ1-6, with 7 bases lining up with TRBD1. CDR3 length equals 15 residues. In germline, CDR1 is WNHNN, CDR2 SYGVQD (reference sequence). Losses at the gene ends were 4 bases for V and 7 bases for J; bases not matched to a gene: 7. The chain's CDR3 is CASSVPGQQNSPLHF. In DNA, the CDR3 is TGCGCCAGCAGTGTTCCGGGACAGCAAAATTCACCCCTCCACTTT.

The chain couples TRBV28 to TRBJ1-5; 7 bases map to TRBD1. In germline, CDR1 is MDHEN, CDR2 SYDVKM. This CDR3 is built from 16 residues. The ends lost 1 base at V and 2 bases at J; junction bases unmatched: 5. The CDR3 sequence: CASSLFRDRGNQPQHF. The CDR3 nucleotides read TGTGCCAGCAGTTTATTCCGAGACAGGGGCAATCAGCCCCAGCATTTT.

The CDR3 loop is CASSEAGTGGYTF. The CDR3 bases are TGTGCCAGCAGTGAAGCTGGGACAGGAGGCTACACCTTC. The rearrangement uses TRBV6-1 and TRBJ1-2; 8 bases align to TRBD1. The CDR3 totals 13 residues. J gave up 8 bases and V 0 bases, and 2 bases lay outside the gene matches. The germline V gene encodes CDR1 MNHNS and CDR2 SASEGT.

V and J are TRBV4-2 and TRBJ2-2; 11 nucleotides agree with TRBD2. CDR3 size: 16 residues. The V segment lost 4 bases and the J segment 4 bases; nucleotides outside the gene matches: 5. Germline-derived CDR1 and CDR2 are LGHNA and YNFKEQ. The CDR3 DNA follows: TGTGCCAGCAGCCTTAGCGGGGGGGACGGCACCGGGGAGCTGTTTTTT. Its protein is CASSLSGGDGTGELFF.

V and J are TRBV6-5 and TRBJ2-3, with D possibly matching TRBD2 (6 bases). The CDR3 length is 14 residues. The germline gives CDR1 MNHEY, CDR2 SVGAGI. Trimming shortened V by 6 bases and J by 1 base, and 11 bases separated the two germline ends. The CDR3 protein is CASSLAVGTDTQYF. CDR3 nucleotides: TGTGCCAGCAGCTTAGCGGTCGGCACAGATACGCAGTATTTT.

The V and J genes are TRBV30 and TRBJ2-2, with D possibly being TRBD1 or TRBD2 (5 bases each). Trimming cost V 4 bases and J 0 bases, with 12 bases left between them. The CDR3 totals 15 residues. Germline values: CDR1 GTSNPN, CDR2 SVGIG (reference sequence). The CDR3 DNA reads as TGTGCCTGGACGAGGGGCGCTACGAACACCGGGGAGCTGTTTTTT. The encoded protein is CAWTRGATNTGELFF. Looking up the rest from reference TRBV30 and TRBJ2-2 gives the full variable domain: SQTIHQWPATLVQPVGSPLSLECTVEGTSNPNLYWYRQAAGRGLQLLFYSVGIGQISSEVPQNLSASRPQDRQFILSSKKLLLSDSGFYLCAWTRGATNTGELFFGEGSRLTVL.

This clone showed up just once. The V and J genes are TRBV7-3 and TRBJ1-3; unclear D gene. The CDR3 is made up of 15 amino acids. CDR1 SGHTA and CDR2 FQGTGA come from the germline V gene. The V end was cut by 2 bases, the J end by 2 bases, with 10 bases between. The CDR3 loop is CASSLGSGAGNTIYF. The CDR3 nucleotides read TGTGCCAGCAGCTTAGGATCCGGGGCTGGAAACACCATATATTTT.

The DNA of the CDR3 is TGTGCCAGCAGCTTAGACGCGACCCGGCGGGAGACCCAGTACTTC. This translates into CASSLDATRRETQYF. V and J are TRBV7-9 and TRBJ2-5; D unresolved. Germline V CDR1 and CDR2: SEHNR, FQNEAQ (reference sequence). Trimming left V 1 base short and J 5 bases short, with 14 bases between. The CDR3 is made up of 15 amino acids. Based on the CDR3 plus reference TRBV7-9 and TRBJ2-5, the full variable domain is DTGVSQNPRHKITKRGQNVTFRCDPISEHNRLYWYRQTLGQGPEFLTYFQNEAQLEKSRLLSDRFSAERPKGSFSTLEIQRTEQGDSAMYLCASSLDATRRETQYFGPGTRLLVL.

V and J are TRBV5-6 and TRBJ2-3, with 8 nucleotides matching TRBD1. Unmatched junction bases numbered 19, after V lost 4 bases and J lost 6 bases. The CDR3 has 18 residues. The germline gives CDR1 SGHDT, CDR2 YYEEEE. In DNA form, the CDR3 reads TGTGCCAGCAGCCTGTGGCAGGGGGCGGAAATCGTTTTGGATACGCAGTATTTT. Translating it yields CASSLWQGAEIVLDTQYF.